Listed below are T cell receptor beta chains from one sample, sequenced in a study of T cell repertoires in cytomegalovirus infection. These receptors lack a known antigen. TCRdb re-derived calls from the reads in MiXCR, one entry per CDR3 protein. The table lists tens of thousands of distinct CDR3 sequences, roughly 18% of them singletons. The material sequenced was CD8+ T cells from cultured PBMCs, taken from culture after CMV antigen stimulation. The receptors were sampled from a human donor in good health (CMV status not recorded). Some clones in this sample may be carry-over from other donors' samples. Each CDR3 is given with its conserved first and last residue. A D gene is named only where the DNA matches it firmly. Not every row has a clone size; where given, it reads once, few, many or a size class.

NA	TRBV27	TRBJ2-1	TRBD2	TGTGCCAGCAGTTTATCGATCGGGACTACGTGGAATGAGCAGTTCTTC	CASSLSIGTTWNEQFF
many	TRBV10-1	TRBJ1-3	NA	TGCGCCAGCAGTGAGTCGTCGGGGGCAAGTGGAAACACCATATATTTT	CASSESSGASGNTIYF
NA	TRBV19	TRBJ2-1	NA	TGTGCCAGTAGTATGTTTAGCGGATCGTGGAATGAGCAGTTCTTC	CASSMFSGSWNEQFF
NA	TRBV5-4	TRBJ1-2	NA	TGTGCCAGCAGCGACACAGGGTTGAGGTCCTATGGCTACACCTTC	CASSDTGLRSYGYTF
many	TRBV20-1	TRBJ2-3	TRBD2	TGCAGTGCTAGAGATGCGCGGGAGGTCACAGATACGCAGTATTTT	CSARDAREVTDTQYF
few	TRBV18	TRBJ2-3	TRBD2	TGTGCCAGCTCACCACCGGGGCGGGGGACAGATACGCAGTATTTT	CASSPPGRGTDTQYF
many	TRBV7-8	TRBJ1-1	NA	TGTGCCAGCAGCTTAGCCCTTGTCGGAGGGAACACTGAAGCTTTCTTT	CASSLALVGGNTEAFF
few	TRBV7-9	TRBJ2-3	NA	TGTGCCAGCCCAAATACCCGGGACGGCACAGATACGCAGTATTTT	CASPNTRDGTDTQYF
once	TRBV5-1	TRBJ2-5	NA	TGCGCCAGCAGCTTGGACGGGGGAAAGGGTGAGACCCAGTACTTC	CASSLDGGKGETQYF
many	TRBV7-2	TRBJ2-1	TRBD2	TGTGCCAGCAGCCCCCGAACGGGAGGGAGGACCGAGCAGTTCTTC	CASSPRTGGRTEQFF
NA	TRBV4-3	TRBJ2-3	NA	TGCGCCAGCAGCCAAGATCGTGGGGGTATCTTCACAGATACGCAGTATTTT	CASSQDRGGIFTDTQYF
once	TRBV29-1	TRBJ2-5	NA	TGCAGCGCAGGGGAGGGGGAGACCCAGTACTTC	CSAGEGETQYF
few	TRBV5-6	TRBJ2-3	NA	TGTGCCAGCAGCTTGTGGACGAATACGCAGTATTTT	CASSLWTNTQYF
many	TRBV5-5	TRBJ1-1	TRBD1	TGTGCCAGCAGGTTGACAGGGACGAACACTGAAGCTTTCTTT	CASRLTGTNTEAFF
many	TRBV15	TRBJ1-5	NA	TGTGCCACCAGCACCCCAGAACGAGGGTACCGGAATCAGCCCCAGCATTTT	CATSTPERGYRNQPQHF
NA	TRBV19	TRBJ1-5	NA	TGTGCCAGTAGTTCGGGGACCAATCAGCCCCAGCATTTT	CASSSGTNQPQHF
NA	TRBV9	TRBJ2-1	NA	TGTGCCAGCAGCGTAGCTACGGCGGGACAAAAAAGCTCCTACAATGAGCAGTTCTTC	CASSVATAGQKSSYNEQFF
NA	TRBV2	TRBJ2-7	NA	TGTGCCAGCAGTGAAAGGGAAACCCCCCTACACGAGCAGTACTTC	CASSERETPLHEQYF
many	TRBV7-9	TRBJ2-1	NA	TGTGCCAGCAGCTTAGGGGGGGGACAGAACAATGAGCAGTTCTTC	CASSLGGGQNNEQFF
many	TRBV7-9	TRBJ1-1	TRBD1	TGTGCCAGCAGCTTACCTCAGGGGGTTGGGGGCACTGAAGCTTTCTTT	CASSLPQGVGGTEAFF
NA	TRBV19	TRBJ2-7	TRBD1	TGTGCCAGTAGTATGGGGACAGGGAGCGCCGAGCAGTACTTC	CASSMGTGSAEQYF
NA	TRBV27	TRBJ1-2	NA	TGTGCCAGCAGGGCTGCAGGTGGGGCCCGATATGGCTACACCTTC	CASRAAGGARYGYTF
many	TRBV6-6	TRBJ1-3	NA	TGTGCCAGCAGTTATGGGGGGTCCTCCTCTGGAAACACCATATATTTT	CASSYGGSSSGNTIYF
many	TRBV7-8	TRBJ1-1	NA	TGTGCCAGCAGCTTAGTCGGGGGCGTGAACACTGAAGCTTTCTTT	CASSLVGGVNTEAFF
few	TRBV30	TRBJ1-1	NA	TGTGCCTGGAGCTATCCCGAGGGGGCTTTCTTT	CAWSYPEGAFF
many	TRBV27	TRBJ2-2	NA	TGTGCCAGCAGTTTGGAGGGCGTAACCGGGGAGCTGTTTTTT	CASSLEGVTGELFF
few	TRBV5-1	TRBJ1-4	NA	TGCGCCAGCAGCCTTGACAGGCCCCCTAATGAAAAACTGTTTTTT	CASSLDRPPNEKLFF
many	TRBV5-6	TRBJ2-7	TRBD1	TGTGCCAGCAGCTTGACAGGGGCCTACGAGCAGTACTTC	CASSLTGAYEQYF
many	TRBV4-1	TRBJ2-2	NA	TGCGCCAGCAGCCAAGATGAGGGATCGAACACCGGGGAGCTGTTTTTT	CASSQDEGSNTGELFF
many	TRBV7-2	TRBJ2-7	NA	TGTGCCAGCAGCTTAGCGTCCCGAGAGCCCTACGAGCAGTACTTC	CASSLASREPYEQYF
NA	TRBV5-6	TRBJ2-1	NA	TGTGCCAGCAGCTTGGCAGACAATGAGCAGTTCTTC	CASSLADNEQFF
NA	TRBV7-6	TRBJ2-2	TRBD2	TGTGCCAGCAGCCTACGACCTAGCGGGAGCGTCACCGGGGAGCTGTTTTTT	CASSLRPSGSVTGELFF
NA	TRBV5-4	TRBJ2-5	NA	TGTGCCAGCAGCTTGGTGGGGGACGGTGAAGAGACCCAGTACTTC	CASSLVGDGEETQYF
few	TRBV12-3/TRBV12-4	TRBJ2-7	NA	TGTGCCAGCAGTCAAGGGCCCTCCGAGCAGTACTTC	CASSQGPSEQYF
few	TRBV7-3	TRBJ2-3	NA	TGTGCCAGCAGCCCGGGAGTGGGCGGAAGCACAGATACGCAGTATTTT	CASSPGVGGSTDTQYF
many	TRBV20-1	TRBJ1-2	NA	TGCAGTGCTAGAGAGGGTCAGGTTAACTATGGCTACACCTTC	CSAREGQVNYGYTF
many	TRBV28	TRBJ2-2	NA	TGTGCCAGCAGTTTTCCCGGGGGTAGCCCCGACACCGGGGAGCTGTTTTTT	CASSFPGGSPDTGELFF